Here is one TCR beta chain with its context. The sample belongs to a study of T cell responses to AZD1222 COVID-19 vaccine. TCRdb's copy holds only in-frame clones and misses some; the assay was immunoSEQ multiplex PCR. The sample consists of under 95,000 clones, approximately 88% of them appearing once. Trimming removed 6 bases from V and 2 bases from J; junction bases left unmatched: 11. The CDR3 runs 18 residues. CDR1 SGHRS and CDR2 YFSETQ come from the germline V gene. V gene TRBV5-1 combines with J gene TRBJ1-4, with 12 positions matching TRBD1. This sequence was found in an adult in good health. Sequencing was performed on peripheral blood, taken on day 0 of AZD1222 vaccination. CDR3 in DNA: TGCGCCAGCAACCACCGGGACAGGGGGCGTCCTACTAATGAAAAACTGTTTTTT. This translates into CASNHRDRGRPTNEKLFF.